Below, 15 T cell receptor beta chains from the same sample are listed, as sequenced in a study of T-cell memory formation after mild COVID-19. One entry per CDR3 protein results from TCRdb running MiXCR on the 5' RACE reads. The sample shows under 700,000 distinct CDR3 sequences, roughly 22% of them seen only once. Specimen: PBMCs or a T cell subset sorted from them (not recorded which). These receptor sequences come from an adult woman who had mild COVID-19 (a few samples of this study predate the infection). Cell type and time point are not known.

This clonotype was observed a few times. For the CDR3, the DNA is TGTGCCAGCAGCCCAACAGGGGGGCGCGATTCGGTTGAGCAGTTCTTC. Protein product: CASSPTGGRDSVEQFF. This chain connects TRBV4-2 to TRBJ2-1; 8 bases line up with TRBD1. Trimming at V came to 4 bases and at J to 9 bases, leaving 14 bases not matched to a gene. This CDR3 contains 16 residues. Per germline, CDR1 LGHNA and CDR2 YNFKEQ.

This clonotype was detected a few times. The gene calls are TRBV29-1 and TRBJ2-3; D unresolved. The germline V gene encodes CDR1 SQVTM and CDR2 ANQGSEA. The CDR3 extends over 10 amino acids. V was pared by 5 bases and J by 8 bases, with 8 bases between. In DNA form, the CDR3 reads TGCAGCGTTATATCGGGTACGCAGTATTTT. This codes for CSVISGTQYF.

The rearrangement uses TRBV20-1 and TRBJ1-6, with TRBD1 matching 12 bases. The CDR3 is 22 residues long. J was trimmed by 4 bases and V by 6 bases; bases with no gene match: 25. The germline V gene has CDR1 DFQATT and CDR2 SNEGSKA (reference sequence). The CDR3: CSASSGTGGLYPIALYNSPLHF. DNA for the CDR3: TGCAGTGCCTCATCCGGGACAGGGGGCCTATATCCCATAGCCTTGTATAATTCACCCCTCCACTTT.

Ten or more counts support this clonotype. The rearrangement links TRBV29-1 to TRBJ2-5; maybe TRBD1 (7 bases). This CDR3 contains 13 residues. Germline V gives CDR1 SQVTM, CDR2 ANQGSEA. V was cut by 6 bases and J by 3 bases, with 14 bases left in between. Here the CDR3 reads CSVLPGGKETQYF. CDR3 nucleotides: TGCAGCGTCCTCCCAGGGGGGAAAGAGACCCAGTACTTC.

A few counts support this clonotype. V gene TRBV4-1 combines with J gene TRBJ2-2; TRBD1 matches at 9 bases. Trimming at V came to 1 base and at J to 2 bases, leaving 11 bases not matched to a gene. Germline-derived CDR1 and CDR2 are MGHRA and YSYEKL. The CDR3 loop spans 19 amino acids. The CDR3 loop reads CASSQVTGTGMGNTGELFF. CDR3 in DNA: TGCGCCAGCAGCCAAGTGACAGGGACAGGGATGGGTAACACCGGGGAGCTGTTTTTT.

This clonotype has at least ten counts. The chain carries TRBV21-1 and TRBJ2-2; the D call TRBD2 from the table was never checked on the DNA. TRBV21-1 is given as a pseudogene. The CDR3 is 17 amino acids. This chain's CDR3 is CASSKAEAAMNTGELFF. CDR3 bases: TGTGCCAGCAGCAAAGCCGAAGCGGCCATGAACACCGGGGAGCTGTTTTTT.

This clonotype was detected only a few times. This chain joins TRBV12-3 or TRBV12-4 and TRBJ2-2; D gene uncertain. The germline V and J ends were trimmed by 5 bases and 2 bases, with 12 bases remaining between them. CDR3 length: 15 amino acids. CDR3 residues: CASSPDAKNTGELFF. The CDR3 DNA reads TGTGCCAGCAGTCCGGACGCCAAAAACACCGGGGAGCTGTTTTTT.

The V gene is TRBV4-1, the J gene TRBJ2-1, with a weak D call TRBD2 (5 bases). Germline CDR1 and CDR2: MGHRA and YSYEKL. Trimming removed 0 bases at V and 2 bases at J, with 11 bases between. The CDR3 is 16 amino acids. CDR3 sequence reads: CASSQDETITYNEQFF. The CDR3 bases are TGCGCCAGCAGCCAAGACGAGACTATCACCTACAATGAGCAGTTCTTC.

J is TRBJ2-3 and V is TRBV12-3 or TRBV12-4; D perhaps matches TRBD2 (5 bases). Deletions cut 6 bases from V and 5 bases from J, with 18 bases between. The CDR3 contains 15 residues. The CDR3 protein is CASSPLDVGLDTQYF. The CDR3 coding sequence is TGTGCCAGCAGCCCACTAGATGTGGGGTTAGATACGCAGTATTTT.

The chain joins TRBV6-5 to TRBJ1-1; the D gene is possibly TRBD1 (6 bases). Deletions cut 0 bases from V and 0 bases from J, with 17 bases between. The CDR3 runs 18 residues. Germline V gene sequence: CDR1 MNHEY, CDR2 SVGAGI. CDR3 nucleotide sequence: TGTGCCAGCAGTTACTCTGTCAGGGGCCTGCCCTTGAACACTGAAGCTTTCTTT. Protein sequence: CASSYSVRGLPLNTEAFF.

This clonotype has just a few counts. The genes are TRBV10-2 and TRBJ1-2, with 9 bases matching TRBD1. Germline V gives CDR1 WSHSY, CDR2 SAAADI. V trimming: 4 bases; J trimming: 7 bases; junction bases outside the gene matches: 7. The CDR3 covers 14 residues. The CDR3 region is CASSGRTGASGYTF. The CDR3 DNA is TGCGCCAGCAGTGGGCGGACAGGGGCGAGTGGCTACACCTTC.

This clonotype was counted only a few times. This chain uses TRBV30 with TRBJ2-3; TRBD2 might be the D (5 bases). The V gene's germline CDR1 is GTSNPN and CDR2 SVGIG (reference sequence). With 1 base removed from V and 3 bases from J, the gap between germline ends came to 17 bases. The CDR3 spans 16 residues. The CDR3 DNA sequence: TGTGCCTGGAGTGGGTGGTCAGGACGGGGTACAGATACGCAGTATTTT. Amino acid sequence: CAWSGWSGRGTDTQYF.

The chain is built from TRBV20-1 and TRBJ1-5; possible D gene TRBD1, 6 bases. V lost 5 bases, J lost 0 bases, and 11 bases lay in between. The CDR3 is 14 amino acids. Germline CDR1 is DFQATT and CDR2 is SNEGSKA (reference sequence). The CDR3 sequence: CSAGVDSSNQPQHF. The CDR3 DNA follows: TGCAGTGCTGGAGTGGACAGTAGCAATCAGCCCCAGCATTTT.

This clonotype appeared a few times. The chain combines TRBV24-1 with TRBJ2-3, with 9 bases fitting TRBD2. Losses at the gene ends were 2 bases for V and 5 bases for J; bases not matched to a gene: 4. The CDR3 extends over 15 amino acids. The V gene's germline CDR1 is KGHDR and CDR2 SFDVKD. This CDR3 reads CATSDSGLAGDTQYF. As DNA, the CDR3 is TGTGCCACCAGTGATTCGGGACTAGCAGGAGATACGCAGTATTTT.

The gene calls are TRBV12-3 or TRBV12-4 and TRBJ2-3; 7 nucleotides line up with TRBD1. The trim removed 6 bases at V and 2 bases at J, leaving 8 bases unmatched. The CDR3 loop spans 15 amino acids. The CDR3 loop is CASRKQGTYTDTQYF. CDR3 DNA: TGTGCCAGCAGGAAACAGGGGACATACACAGATACGCAGTATTTT.